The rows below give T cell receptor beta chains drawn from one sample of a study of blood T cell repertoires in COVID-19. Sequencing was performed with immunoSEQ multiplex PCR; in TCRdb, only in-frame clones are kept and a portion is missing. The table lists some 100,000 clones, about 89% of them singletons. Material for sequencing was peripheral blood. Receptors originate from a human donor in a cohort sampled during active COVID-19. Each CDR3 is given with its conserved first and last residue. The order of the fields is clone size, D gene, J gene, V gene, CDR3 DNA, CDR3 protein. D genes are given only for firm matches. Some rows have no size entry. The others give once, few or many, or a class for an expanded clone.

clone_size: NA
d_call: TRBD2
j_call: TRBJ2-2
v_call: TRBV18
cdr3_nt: TGTGCCAGCTCACTTCGGGGGGTCGCGAACACCGGGGAGCTGTTTTTT
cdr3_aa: CASSLRGVANTGELFF

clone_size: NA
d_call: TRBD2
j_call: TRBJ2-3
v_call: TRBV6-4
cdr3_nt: TGTGCCAGCAGTGACCGCGGACTAGCGGGGGGCGGCACAGATACGCAGTATTTT
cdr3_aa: CASSDRGLAGGGTDTQYF

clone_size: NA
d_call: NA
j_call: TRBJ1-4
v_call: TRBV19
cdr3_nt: TGTGCCAGTAGTACAGGACAGCTTAATGAAAAACTGTTTTTT
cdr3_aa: CASSTGQLNEKLFF

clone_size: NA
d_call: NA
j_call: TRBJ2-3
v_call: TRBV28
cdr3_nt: TGTGCCAGCACTTCTTCGGGGGTTGGCACAGATACGCAGTATTTT
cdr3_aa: CASTSSGVGTDTQYF

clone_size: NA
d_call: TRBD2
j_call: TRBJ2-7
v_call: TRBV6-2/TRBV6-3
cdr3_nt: TGTGCCAGCAGCCATAGCGGGGGGCCCTACGAGCAGTACTTC
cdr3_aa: CASSHSGGPYEQYF

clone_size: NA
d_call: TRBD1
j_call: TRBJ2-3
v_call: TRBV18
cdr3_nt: TGTGCCAGCTCACCACGGACAGGGGATACGCAGTATTTT
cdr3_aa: CASSPRTGDTQYF

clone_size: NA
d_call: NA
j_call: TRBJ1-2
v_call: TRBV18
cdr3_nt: TGTGCCAGCTCACCACGGGGGGGGAGCGGCTACACCTTC
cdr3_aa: CASSPRGGSGYTF

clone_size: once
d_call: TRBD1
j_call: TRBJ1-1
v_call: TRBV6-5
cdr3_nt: TGTGCCAGCACCTTGGACAGGGGAAGTCGGGCTTTCTTT
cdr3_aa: CASTLDRGSRAFF

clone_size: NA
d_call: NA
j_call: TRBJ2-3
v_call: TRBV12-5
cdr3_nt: TGTGCTAGTGGCCCCCTAGGGGGGTCCAGGGGGAATACGCAGTATTTT
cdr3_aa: CASGPLGGSRGNTQYF

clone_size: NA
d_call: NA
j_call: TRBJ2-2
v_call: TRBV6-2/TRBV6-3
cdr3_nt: TGTGCCAGCAGTTACGGGCTTCTGAACACCGGGGAGCTGTTTTTT
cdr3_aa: CASSYGLLNTGELFF

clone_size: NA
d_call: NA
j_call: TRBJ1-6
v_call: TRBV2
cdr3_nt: TGTGCCAGCACCTCGGCCCGGGTACCACCCCTCCACTTT
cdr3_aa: CASTSARVPPLHF

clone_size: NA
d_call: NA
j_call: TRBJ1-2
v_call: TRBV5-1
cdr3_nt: TGCGCCAGCAGTTCCAGTGAAACAGGGTTTCCTAACTATGGCTACACCTTC
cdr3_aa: CASSSSETGFPNYGYTF

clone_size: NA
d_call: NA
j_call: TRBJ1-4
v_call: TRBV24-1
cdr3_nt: TGTGCCACCAGTGATTGGCCGCAAAAACTGTTTTTT
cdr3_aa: CATSDWPQKLFF

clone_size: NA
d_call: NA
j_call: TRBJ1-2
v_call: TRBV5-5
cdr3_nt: TGTGCCAGCAGCTTTTATAGCGATAACTATGGCTACACCTTC
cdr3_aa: CASSFYSDNYGYTF

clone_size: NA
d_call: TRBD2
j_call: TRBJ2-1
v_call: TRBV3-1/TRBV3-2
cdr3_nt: TGTGCCAGCAGCCAAACTAGCGGGGGGGTGAATGAGCAGTTCTTC
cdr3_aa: CASSQTSGGVNEQFF

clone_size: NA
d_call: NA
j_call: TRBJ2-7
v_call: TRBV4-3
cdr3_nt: TGCGCCAGCAGCCAAGAGCCAGCCTACGAGCAGTACTTC
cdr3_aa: CASSQEPAYEQYF

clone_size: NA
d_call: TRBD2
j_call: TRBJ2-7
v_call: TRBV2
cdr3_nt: TGTGCCAGCAGAGCAACTAGCGGGGGGAGATACGAGCAGTACTTC
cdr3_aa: CASRATSGGRYEQYF

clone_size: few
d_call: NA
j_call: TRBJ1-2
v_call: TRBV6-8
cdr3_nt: TGTGCCAGCTGGGCGTTTCCCAACTATGGCTACACCTTC
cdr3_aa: CASWAFPNYGYTF

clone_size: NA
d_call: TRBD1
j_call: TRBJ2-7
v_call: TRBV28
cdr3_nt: TGTGCCAGCAGGGGACAGGGGGAAGGTGTGCAGTACTTC
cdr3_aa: CASRGQGEGVQYF

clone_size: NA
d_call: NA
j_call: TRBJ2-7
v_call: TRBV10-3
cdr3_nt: TGTGCCATCAGTGAGTTAGGGCAGGGCTACGAGCAGTACTTC
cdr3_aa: CAISELGQGYEQYF

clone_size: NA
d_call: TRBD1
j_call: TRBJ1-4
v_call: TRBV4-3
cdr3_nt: TGCGCCAGCAGCCAAGTTTCGGCGAGGGACAGGGTTGAAAAACTGTTTTTT
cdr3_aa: CASSQVSARDRVEKLFF

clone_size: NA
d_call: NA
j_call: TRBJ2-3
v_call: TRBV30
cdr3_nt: TGTGCCTGGACCGTCGGCGGGGGCCTCACAGATACGCAGTATTTT
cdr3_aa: CAWTVGGGLTDTQYF

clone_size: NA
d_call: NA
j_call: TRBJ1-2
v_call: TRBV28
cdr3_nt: TGTGCCAGCAGTCCCGCAATGGCGGGCTATGGCTACACCTTC
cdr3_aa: CASSPAMAGYGYTF

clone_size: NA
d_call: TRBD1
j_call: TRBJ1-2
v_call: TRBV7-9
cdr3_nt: TGTGCCAGCAGCGGCGCCGGGACAGTCATCCTAACCGAGGGCTACACCTTC
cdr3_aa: CASSGAGTVILTEGYTF

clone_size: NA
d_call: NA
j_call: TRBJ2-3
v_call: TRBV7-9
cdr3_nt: TGTGCCAGCAGCAACTTCCCCACAGATACGCAGTATTTT
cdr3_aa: CASSNFPTDTQYF

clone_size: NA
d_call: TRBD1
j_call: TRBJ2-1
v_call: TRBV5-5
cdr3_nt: TGTGCCAGCAGCTCCGGGACAGGGGCCTACAATGAGCAGTTCTTC
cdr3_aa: CASSSGTGAYNEQFF

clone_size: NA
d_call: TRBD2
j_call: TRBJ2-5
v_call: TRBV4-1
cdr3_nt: TGCGCCAGCAGCCATAGACTAGCGGGGAAAGAGACCCAGTACTTC
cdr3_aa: CASSHRLAGKETQYF

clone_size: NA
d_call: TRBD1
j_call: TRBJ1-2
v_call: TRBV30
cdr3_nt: TGTGCCTGGACCCCGGGCAGGGGGCTCTATGGCTACACCTTC
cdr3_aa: CAWTPGRGLYGYTF

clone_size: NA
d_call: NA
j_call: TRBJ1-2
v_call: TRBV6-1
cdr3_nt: TGTGCCAGCAGTGATACAACGCTCTATGGCTACACCTTC
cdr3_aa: CASSDTTLYGYTF

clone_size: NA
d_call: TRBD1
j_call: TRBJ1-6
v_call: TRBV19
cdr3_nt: TGTGCCAGTAGTCCCGACAGGGCAAGCAATTCACCCCTCCACTTT
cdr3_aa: CASSPDRASNSPLHF

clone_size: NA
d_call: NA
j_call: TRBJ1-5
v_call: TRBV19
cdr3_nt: TGTGCCAGTAGTATCGGAGGGTATAGCAATCAGCCCCAGCATTTT
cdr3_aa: CASSIGGYSNQPQHF

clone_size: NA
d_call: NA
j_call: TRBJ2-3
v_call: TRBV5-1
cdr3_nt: TGCGCCAGCAGCCTTGGGACATTTTCAGATACGCAGTATTTT
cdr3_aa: CASSLGTFSDTQYF

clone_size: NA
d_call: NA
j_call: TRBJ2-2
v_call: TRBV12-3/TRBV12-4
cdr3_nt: TGTGCCAGCAGTTTAGTCGGGGGCGGGGAGCTGTTTTTT
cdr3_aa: CASSLVGGGELFF

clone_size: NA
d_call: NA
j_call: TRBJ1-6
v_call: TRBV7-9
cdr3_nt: TGTGCCAGCGGGCTCCCGGGCCAGGGTGGCTCACCCCTCCACTTT
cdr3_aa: CASGLPGQGGSPLHF

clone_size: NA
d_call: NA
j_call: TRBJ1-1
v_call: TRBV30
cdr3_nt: TGTGCCTGGAGAAAGACCAGGGTGATGAACACTGAAGCTTTCTTT
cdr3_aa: CAWRKTRVMNTEAFF

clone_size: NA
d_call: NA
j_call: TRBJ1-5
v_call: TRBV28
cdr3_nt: TGTGCCAGCAGTCTGGCGGTCACCGCGAATCAGCCCCAGCATTTT
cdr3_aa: CASSLAVTANQPQHF

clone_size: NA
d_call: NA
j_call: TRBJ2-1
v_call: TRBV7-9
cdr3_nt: TGTGCCAGCAGCTTCCGGGACATTAATGAGCAGTTCTTC
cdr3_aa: CASSFRDINEQFF

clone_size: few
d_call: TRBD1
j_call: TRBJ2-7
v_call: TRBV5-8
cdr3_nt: TGTGCCAGCAGCTTGTTTTGGGGACAGGGAAACGAGCAGTACTTC
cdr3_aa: CASSLFWGQGNEQYF

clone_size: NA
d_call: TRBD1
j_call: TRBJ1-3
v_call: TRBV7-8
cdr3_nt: TGTGCCAGCAGCCCCTACGGGACAGGCTTGGCTGGAAACACCATATATTTT
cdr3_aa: CASSPYGTGLAGNTIYF

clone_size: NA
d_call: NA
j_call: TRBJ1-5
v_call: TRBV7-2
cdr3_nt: TGTGCCAGCAGCAGGACACAATATAGCAATCAGCCCCAGCATTTT
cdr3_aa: CASSRTQYSNQPQHF

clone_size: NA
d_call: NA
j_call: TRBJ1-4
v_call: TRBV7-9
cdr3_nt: TGTGCCAGCACCTCAGGGGAACGACCTAATGAAAAACTGTTTTTT
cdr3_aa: CASTSGERPNEKLFF

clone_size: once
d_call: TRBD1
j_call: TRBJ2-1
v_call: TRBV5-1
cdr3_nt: TGCGCCAGCAGCTTGAGGACAGGGGGAGGCAATGAGCAGTTCTTC
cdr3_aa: CASSLRTGGGNEQFF

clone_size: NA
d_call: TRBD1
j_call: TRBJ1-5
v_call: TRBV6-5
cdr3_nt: TGTGCCAGCAGTTACTCCAGGACAGGTCAGCCCCAGCATTTT
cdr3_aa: CASSYSRTGQPQHF

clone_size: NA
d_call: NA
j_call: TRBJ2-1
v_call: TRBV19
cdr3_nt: TGTGCCAGTAGTTCCGGGAGCATCTCCTACAATGAGCAGTTCTTC
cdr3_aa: CASSSGSISYNEQFF

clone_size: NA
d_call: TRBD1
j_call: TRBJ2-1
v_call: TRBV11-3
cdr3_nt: TGTGCCAGCAGCTTCGGACAGGGTGGGGGCAATGAGCAGTTCTTC
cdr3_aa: CASSFGQGGGNEQFF

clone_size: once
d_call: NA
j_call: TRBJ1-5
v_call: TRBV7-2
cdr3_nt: TGTGCCAGCAGCTTGGGGGGATATAGCAATCAGCCCCAGCATTTT
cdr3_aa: CASSLGGYSNQPQHF

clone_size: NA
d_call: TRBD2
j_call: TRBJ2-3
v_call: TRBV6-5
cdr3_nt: TGTGCCAGCAGCAAGACTAGCGGGGCACCGTCGTATTTT
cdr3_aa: CASSKTSGAPSYF

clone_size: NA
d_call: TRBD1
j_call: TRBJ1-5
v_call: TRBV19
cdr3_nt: TGTGCCAGTAGTAGAACCCGGGACAGGGCGTATCAGCCCCAGCATTTT
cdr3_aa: CASSRTRDRAYQPQHF

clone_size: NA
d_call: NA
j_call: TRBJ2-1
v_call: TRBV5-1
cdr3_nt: TGCGCCACCTCCGAAAGGAGCTCCTACAATGAGCAGTTCTTC
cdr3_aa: CATSERSSYNEQFF

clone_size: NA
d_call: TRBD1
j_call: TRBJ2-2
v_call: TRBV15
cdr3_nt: TGTGCCACCAGCAGAGATGGGACAGGGGTGGCCGGGGAGCTGTTTTTT
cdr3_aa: CATSRDGTGVAGELFF

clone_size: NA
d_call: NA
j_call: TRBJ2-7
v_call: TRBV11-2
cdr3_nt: TGTGCCAGCAGCTACCGGACAGAGATCTACGAGCAGTACTTC
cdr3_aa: CASSYRTEIYEQYF

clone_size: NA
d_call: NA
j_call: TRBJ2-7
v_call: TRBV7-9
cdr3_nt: TGTGCCAGCAGCCCCCGCTGGGGGGATAGGTCCTACGAGCAGTACTTC
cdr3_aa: CASSPRWGDRSYEQYF

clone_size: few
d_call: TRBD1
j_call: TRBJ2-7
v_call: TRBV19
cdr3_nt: TGTGCCAGTAGTCCAAGGGACAGGCCGGCCTACGAGCAGTACTTC
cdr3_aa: CASSPRDRPAYEQYF